This T cell receptor (beta chain) was sequenced during a study of blood T cell repertoires in COVID-19. Study in general: The analysed material was cDNA or gDNA that came from T cells, B-cell-depleted T cells, or PBMCs.

Between the trimmed V and J ends, which lost 5 bases and 2 bases, there was a span of 12 bases. CDR3 length equals 14 residues. Germline V lookup: CDR1 LNHDA, CDR2 SQIVND (reference sequence). Authors' methods: Estimates of nucleated cell counts were drawn from the amplification of reference gene primers. Libraries were prepared by immunoSEQ multiplex PCR; TCRdb keeps only in-frame clonotypes and omits some of them. Clone size and the V and J calls come from that table; the DNA yielded D and trimming. The table has around 100,000 clones, more than 75% seen once. The V and J genes are TRBV19 and TRBJ1-2; the D is unclear. The receptor was derived from a human donor in a cohort sampled during active COVID-19. Specimen: peripheral blood. CDR3 sequence (DNA): TGTGCCAGTAGTGTTAGCCAGCAAAACTATGGCTACACCTTC. This translates into CASSVSQQNYGYTF.